Listed below are T cell receptor beta chains from one sample, sequenced in a study of tumor-infiltrating lymphocytes in localized non-small cell lung cancer. Profiling relied on immunoSEQ multiplex PCR, and the TCRdb table lists in-frame clones only, not all of them. This sample has about 9,200 clones; around 82% occur once, and the top ten carry 9.8%. What was sequenced was uninvolved lung tissue not adjacent to the tumor. These receptors were taken from a human donor with non-small cell lung cancer. Both conserved end residues are part of each CDR3. A D gene is named only where the DNA matches it firmly. Size is stated for part of the rows, as once, few or many counts, or as a class when the clone is expanded.

j_call: TRBJ2-2
clone_size: few
v_call: TRBV30
d_call: TRBD2
cdr3_aa: CARTSGKTVGELFF
cdr3_nt: TGTGCCAGGACTAGCGGGAAGACGGTCGGGGAGCTGTTTTTT

j_call: TRBJ2-2
clone_size: -
v_call: TRBV18
d_call: TRBD2
cdr3_aa: CASSPGTSGSGTGELFF
cdr3_nt: TGTGCCAGCTCACCTGGGACTAGCGGGAGCGGGACCGGGGAGCTGTTTTTT

j_call: TRBJ2-3
clone_size: -
v_call: TRBV5-1
d_call: TRBD2
cdr3_aa: CASSSTSETQYF
cdr3_nt: TGCGCCAGCAGCAGTACTAGCGAAACGCAGTATTTT

j_call: TRBJ1-1
clone_size: -
v_call: TRBV5-1
d_call: -
cdr3_aa: CASSLAGTPGSTEAFF
cdr3_nt: TGCGCCAGCAGCTTGGCGGGGACTCCGGGGTCCACTGAAGCTTTCTTT

j_call: TRBJ2-7
clone_size: -
v_call: TRBV28
d_call: -
cdr3_aa: CASSRRLLYEQYF
cdr3_nt: TGTGCCAGCAGCCGGCGTCTTCTTTACGAGCAGTACTTC

j_call: TRBJ2-1
clone_size: -
v_call: TRBV10-3
d_call: TRBD2
cdr3_aa: CAISEGTSGSRYNEQFF
cdr3_nt: TGTGCCATCAGTGAAGGGACTAGCGGGAGCCGTTACAATGAGCAGTTCTTC

j_call: TRBJ1-1
clone_size: -
v_call: TRBV6-5
d_call: -
cdr3_aa: CASSYGQMNTEAFF
cdr3_nt: TGTGCCAGCAGTTACGGGCAGATGAACACTGAAGCTTTCTTT

j_call: TRBJ2-3
clone_size: -
v_call: TRBV4-3
d_call: -
cdr3_aa: CASSQEYGRGTDTQYF
cdr3_nt: TGCGCCAGCAGCCAAGAATATGGTAGGGGCACAGATACGCAGTATTTT

j_call: TRBJ2-1
clone_size: -
v_call: TRBV29-1
d_call: -
cdr3_aa: CSVERRDRAYNEQFF
cdr3_nt: TGCAGCGTTGAGCGGAGGGATCGAGCGTACAATGAGCAGTTCTTC

j_call: TRBJ2-7
clone_size: -
v_call: TRBV14
d_call: TRBD1
cdr3_aa: CASSRSTGSYEQYF
cdr3_nt: TGTGCCAGCAGCCGATCGACAGGGTCCTACGAGCAGTACTTC

j_call: TRBJ1-5
clone_size: few
v_call: TRBV19
d_call: -
cdr3_aa: CASREDGGYSNQPQHF
cdr3_nt: TGTGCCAGTAGAGAGGATGGGGGATATAGCAATCAGCCCCAGCATTTT

j_call: TRBJ1-5
clone_size: -
v_call: TRBV19
d_call: -
cdr3_aa: CASSMRQKNQPQHF
cdr3_nt: TGTGCCAGTAGTATGCGCCAGAAGAATCAGCCCCAGCATTTT

j_call: TRBJ2-5
clone_size: -
v_call: TRBV28
d_call: TRBD1
cdr3_aa: CASSPWGQQETQYF
cdr3_nt: TGTGCCAGCAGTCCCTGGGGACAGCAAGAGACCCAGTACTTC

j_call: TRBJ1-2
clone_size: -
v_call: TRBV5-1
d_call: -
cdr3_aa: CASSLGDYGYTF
cdr3_nt: TGCGCCAGCAGCTTGGGTGACTATGGCTACACCTTC

j_call: TRBJ2-7
clone_size: -
v_call: TRBV7-8
d_call: TRBD1
cdr3_aa: CASSFSGQGVEQYF
cdr3_nt: TGTGCCAGCAGCTTTTCGGGACAGGGCGTCGAGCAGTACTTC

j_call: TRBJ2-7
clone_size: -
v_call: TRBV7-9
d_call: TRBD2
cdr3_aa: CASSLEGLASHEQYF
cdr3_nt: TGTGCCAGCAGCTTAGAGGGACTAGCATCCCACGAGCAGTACTTC

j_call: TRBJ2-1
clone_size: -
v_call: TRBV5-1
d_call: -
cdr3_aa: CASSFGPNTNEQFF
cdr3_nt: TGCGCCAGCAGCTTCGGCCCAAATACTAATGAGCAGTTCTTC

j_call: TRBJ2-1
clone_size: -
v_call: TRBV6-5
d_call: -
cdr3_aa: CASRWGLYNEQFF
cdr3_nt: TGTGCCAGCAGATGGGGACTCTACAATGAGCAGTTCTTC

j_call: TRBJ2-6
clone_size: -
v_call: TRBV12-5
d_call: -
cdr3_aa: CASGYSGANVLTF
cdr3_nt: TGTGCTAGTGGCTATTCTGGGGCCAACGTCCTGACTTTC

j_call: TRBJ2-2
clone_size: -
v_call: TRBV28
d_call: -
cdr3_aa: CASRTDGNTGELFF
cdr3_nt: TGTGCCAGCAGGACCGACGGGAACACCGGGGAGCTGTTTTTT

j_call: TRBJ2-3
clone_size: -
v_call: TRBV11-2
d_call: -
cdr3_aa: CASSLRTRSTDTQYF
cdr3_nt: TGTGCCAGCAGCCTCAGGACCCGGAGCACAGATACGCAGTATTTT

j_call: TRBJ2-7
clone_size: -
v_call: TRBV6-1
d_call: TRBD2
cdr3_aa: CASSEIVLAGYEQYF
cdr3_nt: TGTGCCAGCAGTGAAATAGTACTAGCGGGCTACGAGCAGTACTTC

j_call: TRBJ2-7
clone_size: once
v_call: TRBV6-6
d_call: -
cdr3_aa: CATGSHEQYF
cdr3_nt: TGTGCCACGGGTTCCCACGAGCAGTACTTC

j_call: TRBJ2-3
clone_size: -
v_call: TRBV5-1
d_call: -
cdr3_aa: CASSLYSGTDTQYF
cdr3_nt: TGCGCCAGCAGCTTGTATAGCGGCACAGATACGCAGTATTTT

j_call: TRBJ2-1
clone_size: -
v_call: TRBV27
d_call: TRBD2
cdr3_aa: CASHITGGFYYNEQFF
cdr3_nt: TGTGCCAGCCACATCACCGGGGGGTTCTACTACAATGAGCAGTTCTTC

j_call: TRBJ2-2
clone_size: -
v_call: TRBV27
d_call: TRBD1
cdr3_aa: CASSPTDRDGTGELFF
cdr3_nt: TGTGCCAGCAGTCCCACCGACAGGGACGGAACCGGGGAGCTGTTTTTT

j_call: TRBJ1-1
clone_size: -
v_call: TRBV7-9
d_call: -
cdr3_aa: CASSTEAFF
cdr3_nt: TGTGCCAGCAGCACTGAAGCTTTCTTT

j_call: TRBJ2-5
clone_size: -
v_call: TRBV9
d_call: -
cdr3_aa: CASSADDGRPKTQYF
cdr3_nt: TGTGCCAGCAGCGCAGATGATGGCAGACCAAAGACCCAGTACTTC

j_call: TRBJ1-2
clone_size: -
v_call: TRBV6-1
d_call: TRBD1
cdr3_aa: CASSADRGRGGYTF
cdr3_nt: TGTGCCAGCAGTGCCGACAGGGGGCGCGGCGGCTACACCTTC

j_call: TRBJ1-4
clone_size: -
v_call: TRBV10-3
d_call: -
cdr3_aa: CAIKDSINEKLFF
cdr3_nt: TGTGCCATCAAAGACAGCATTAATGAAAAACTGTTTTTT

j_call: TRBJ1-2
clone_size: -
v_call: TRBV27
d_call: TRBD1
cdr3_aa: CASSLQGGYGYTF
cdr3_nt: TGTGCCAGCAGTTTACAGGGGGGCTATGGCTACACCTTC

j_call: TRBJ1-1
clone_size: -
v_call: TRBV5-5
d_call: -
cdr3_aa: CASSLGGNTEAFF
cdr3_nt: TGTGCCAGCAGCTTGGGGGGAAACACTGAAGCTTTCTTT

j_call: TRBJ2-3
clone_size: -
v_call: TRBV7-2
d_call: TRBD2
cdr3_aa: CASSTTSGSTDTQYF
cdr3_nt: TGTGCCAGCAGCACTACTAGCGGGAGCACAGATACGCAGTATTTT

j_call: TRBJ2-1
clone_size: -
v_call: TRBV6-5
d_call: TRBD1
cdr3_aa: CASSYSAYRGLNEQFF
cdr3_nt: TGTGCCAGCAGTTACTCCGCGTACAGGGGGCTCAATGAGCAGTTCTTC

j_call: TRBJ1-4
clone_size: -
v_call: TRBV18
d_call: TRBD1
cdr3_aa: CASSPTGDRYKEKLFF
cdr3_nt: TGTGCCAGCTCACCGACAGGGGATCGCTATAAGGAAAAACTGTTTTTT

j_call: TRBJ2-7
clone_size: -
v_call: TRBV10-3
d_call: TRBD1
cdr3_aa: CAIKRRRGTGPFFSYEQYF
cdr3_nt: TGTGCCATCAAGAGGAGGAGGGGGACAGGGCCCTTTTTTTCCTACGAGCAGTACTTC

j_call: TRBJ1-1
clone_size: -
v_call: TRBV6-1
d_call: TRBD1
cdr3_aa: CASSVRGRNTEAFF
cdr3_nt: TGTGCCAGCAGTGTAAGGGGGCGGAACACTGAAGCTTTCTTT

j_call: TRBJ1-1
clone_size: few
v_call: TRBV18
d_call: -
cdr3_aa: CASSRGGEMGTEAFF
cdr3_nt: TGTGCCAGCTCACGGGGGGGTGAAATGGGCACTGAAGCTTTCTTT

j_call: TRBJ1-2
clone_size: few
v_call: TRBV10-1
d_call: -
cdr3_aa: CASSESWAGYGYTF
cdr3_nt: TGCGCCAGCAGTGAGTCCTGGGCAGGGTATGGCTACACCTTC

j_call: TRBJ1-1
clone_size: -
v_call: TRBV5-5
d_call: TRBD1
cdr3_aa: CASSSPGQGYMNTEAFF
cdr3_nt: TGTGCCAGCAGCTCACCGGGACAGGGTTACATGAACACTGAAGCTTTCTTT

j_call: TRBJ2-5
clone_size: few
v_call: TRBV9
d_call: -
cdr3_aa: CASSEMGDTETQYF
cdr3_nt: TGTGCCAGCAGCGAGATGGGGGACACGGAGACCCAGTACTTC

j_call: TRBJ2-7
clone_size: -
v_call: TRBV27
d_call: -
cdr3_aa: CASSRQVPTYEQYF
cdr3_nt: TGTGCCAGCAGTAGACAGGTGCCAACCTACGAGCAGTACTTC

j_call: TRBJ1-1
clone_size: -
v_call: TRBV28
d_call: -
cdr3_aa: CASSLQNTEAFF
cdr3_nt: TGTGCCAGCAGCCTACAGAACACTGAAGCTTTCTTT

j_call: TRBJ1-1
clone_size: -
v_call: TRBV9
d_call: -
cdr3_aa: CASSVDWNTEAFF
cdr3_nt: TGTGCCAGCAGCGTAGATTGGAACACTGAAGCTTTCTTT

j_call: TRBJ2-3
clone_size: -
v_call: TRBV28
d_call: -
cdr3_aa: CASSFGGEGTDTQYF
cdr3_nt: TGTGCCAGCAGTTTCGGGGGTGAGGGCACAGATACGCAGTATTTT

j_call: TRBJ1-1
clone_size: -
v_call: TRBV7-2
d_call: TRBD1
cdr3_aa: CASSRDRGGGEAFF
cdr3_nt: TGTGCCAGCAGCAGGGACAGGGGGGGCGGTGAAGCTTTCTTT

j_call: TRBJ2-7
clone_size: -
v_call: TRBV27
d_call: -
cdr3_aa: CASNPGPTQMDEQYF
cdr3_nt: TGTGCCAGCAATCCTGGTCCTACTCAGATGGACGAGCAGTACTTC

j_call: TRBJ2-3
clone_size: once
v_call: TRBV9
d_call: -
cdr3_aa: CASSVGFLAGTDTQYF
cdr3_nt: TGTGCCAGCAGCGTAGGGTTTCTAGCCGGCACAGATACGCAGTATTTT

j_call: TRBJ2-3
clone_size: -
v_call: TRBV5-1
d_call: -
cdr3_aa: CASSLDIDTDTQYF
cdr3_nt: TGCGCCAGCAGCCTGGACATTGACACAGATACGCAGTATTTT

j_call: TRBJ1-5
clone_size: -
v_call: TRBV5-4
d_call: -
cdr3_aa: CASSLGPGNNQPRHF
cdr3_nt: TGTGCCAGCAGCTTGGGGCCAGGGAACAATCAGCCCCGGCATTTT

j_call: TRBJ2-7
clone_size: -
v_call: TRBV25-1
d_call: TRBD2
cdr3_aa: CASSRGGAYEQYF
cdr3_nt: TGTGCCAGCAGCCGCGGGGGAGCCTACGAGCAGTACTTC

j_call: TRBJ2-3
clone_size: -
v_call: TRBV27
d_call: TRBD1
cdr3_aa: CASSSGQSQYF
cdr3_nt: TGTGCCAGCAGTTCGGGACAGTCGCAGTATTTT

j_call: TRBJ1-5
clone_size: -
v_call: TRBV5-5
d_call: -
cdr3_aa: CASSLEPKGNQPQHF
cdr3_nt: TGTGCCAGCAGCTTGGAACCAAAGGGCAATCAGCCCCAGCATTTT

j_call: TRBJ2-2
clone_size: -
v_call: TRBV7-3
d_call: TRBD2
cdr3_aa: CASSFSGARNTGELFF
cdr3_nt: TGTGCCAGCAGCTTCAGCGGGGCTAGGAACACCGGGGAGCTGTTTTTT

j_call: TRBJ2-1
clone_size: -
v_call: TRBV29-1
d_call: TRBD1
cdr3_aa: CASPGTGGVEQFF
cdr3_nt: TGCGCCTCACCCGGGACAGGGGGCGTTGAGCAGTTCTTC

j_call: TRBJ2-1
clone_size: -
v_call: TRBV27
d_call: -
cdr3_aa: CASSFRGVAGRDYNEQFF
cdr3_nt: TGTGCCAGCAGCTTCAGGGGAGTAGCGGGCCGTGACTACAATGAGCAGTTCTTC